Listed here are 13 T cell receptor beta chains from one sample, sequenced in a study of T cells in Graves' hyperthyroidism and ophthalmopathy. Amplified TCR beta CDR3 regions came from RNA transcripts. The study used the HTBI primer set for a first-round RT-PCR of the TCR CDR3. TCRdb analysed the multiplex PCR reads with MiXCR anew, one entry per CDR3 protein. This table holds approximately 510,000 distinct CDR3 sequences, around 20% found once. Sample: blood. Every receptor here comes from a man in his late teens or twenties with Graves' hyperthyroidism.

This rearrangement joins TRBV5-1 to TRBJ2-5, with 9 bases that match TRBD1. J gave up 3 bases and V 1 base, and 13 bases lay outside the gene matches. CDR3 length: 18 amino acids. Germline CDR1 is SGHRS and CDR2 is YFSETQ. CDR3: CASSLKTGGYLAEETQYF. CDR3 DNA sequence: TGCGCCAGCAGCTTGAAAACAGGGGGCTACCTAGCGGAAGAGACCCAGTACTTC.

This clonotype was picked up many times. The chain combines TRBV7-6 with TRBJ2-7; 7 nucleotides line up with TRBD2. Germline V gives CDR1 SGHVS, CDR2 FNYEAQ. This CDR3 spans 12 amino acids. Trimming removed 5 bases from V and 6 bases from J; junction bases left unmatched: 4. The CDR3: CASSIGEGEQYF. CDR3 in DNA: TGTGCCAGCAGCATAGGGGAGGGCGAGCAGTACTTC.

This clonotype was detected ten times or more. The V and J genes are TRBV4-2 and TRBJ1-5, with no clear D. From germline, CDR1 is LGHNA and CDR2 YNFKEQ. V was pared by 0 bases and J by 6 bases, with 6 bases between. This CDR3 has 13 residues. The CDR3 sequence is CASSQEVGQPQHF. The CDR3 DNA reads TGTGCCAGCAGCCAAGAGGTTGGTCAGCCCCAGCATTTT.

Many counts were recorded for this clonotype. The chain combines TRBV6-2 or TRBV6-3 with TRBJ1-1; 7 positions match TRBD1. Germline loops: CDR1 MNHEY, CDR2 SVGEGT. The ends lost 6 bases at V and 5 bases at J; junction bases unmatched: 6. The CDR3 is 13 residues long. The CDR3 DNA is TGTGCCAGCAGGTACAGGGGCCAGACTGAAGCTTTCTTT. Protein: CASRYRGQTEAFF.

This clonotype appeared a few times. The chain has TRBV18 and TRBJ1-1; no firm D call. V was clipped by 5 bases and J by 1 base, with 11 bases between them. The CDR3 is 14 amino acids. CDR1 and CDR2 from the germline V gene are KGHSH and LQKENI. The CDR3 nucleotides are TGTGCCAGCTCAGTTAAGGTGGGGAACACTGAAGCTTTCTTT. Its protein product is CASSVKVGNTEAFF.

This clonotype appeared many times. This chain joins TRBV29-1 and TRBJ1-1, with 7 positions matching TRBD1. CDR1 and CDR2 from the germline V gene are SQVTM and ANQGSEA. CDR3 length: 13 amino acids. After removal of 6 bases from V and 1 base from J, the junction contained 5 bases not matched to a gene. CDR3 sequence (DNA): TGCAGCGTCCCCGACAGGGAGAACACTGAAGCTTTCTTT. Amino acids: CSVPDRENTEAFF.

This clonotype was counted only a few times. This chain joins TRBV6-5 and TRBJ2-5; D remains unclear. From germline, CDR1 is MNHEY and CDR2 SVGAGI. V was shortened by 4 bases and J by 5 bases, with 20 bases between the two germline ends. The CDR3 consists of 16 residues. CDR3 residues: CASSFQKGGPRETQYF. As DNA, the CDR3 is TGTGCCAGCAGTTTCCAAAAGGGTGGCCCAAGGGAGACCCAGTACTTC.

This clonotype was counted many times. CDR3 residues: CSVVTTEVTSNYGYTF. The CDR3 coding sequence is TGCAGCGTTGTTACGACAGAGGTAACATCGAACTATGGCTACACCTTC. The rearrangement uses TRBV29-1 and TRBJ1-2; perhaps TRBD1 as D (5 bases). With 4 bases removed from V and 2 bases from J, the gap between germline ends came to 20 bases. The CDR3 length is 16 residues. The germline V gene encodes CDR1 SQVTM and CDR2 ANQGSEA. Looking up the rest from reference TRBV29-1 and TRBJ1-2 gives the full variable domain: SAVISQKPSRDICQRGTSLTIQCQVDSQVTMMFWYRQQPGQSLTLIATANQGSEATYESGFVIDKFPISRPNLTFSTLTVSNMSPEDSSIYLCSVVTTEVTSNYGYTFGSGTRLTVV.

The chain carries TRBV12-3 or TRBV12-4 and TRBJ1-2, with D perhaps TRBD1 (6 bases). The germline V and J ends were trimmed by 6 bases and 6 bases, with 17 bases remaining between them. CDR3 length: 14 amino acids. CDR3 amino acids: CASSRTGGHDGYTF. As DNA, the CDR3 is TGTGCCAGCAGCCGAACCGGGGGGCATGATGGCTACACCTTC.

This clonotype was counted at least ten times. This rearrangement joins TRBV6-2 or TRBV6-3 to TRBJ1-1; D is unresolved. The CDR3 consists of 19 residues. Per the germline V gene, CDR1 is MNHEY and CDR2 is SVGEGT. V was pared by 6 bases and J by 4 bases, with 30 bases between. The CDR3 sequence is CASSSRPFLFLSRGTEAFF. The CDR3 DNA follows: TGTGCCAGCAGCTCTCGACCATTCCTCTTCTTGTCCCGGGGCACTGAAGCTTTCTTT.

As to this clonotype: Mismatch with germline at one junction end may stem from a read error. The CDR3 reads CASSYSRDLRTEAVF. The CDR3 bases are TGTGCCAGCAGTTACAGTCGAGACTTGAGGACTGAAGCTGTCTTT. This sequence joins TRBV6-5 and TRBJ1-1; D remains ambiguous. The CDR3 is 15 residues long. The germline CDR1 and CDR2 sequences are MNHEY and SVGAGI.

In this sample, this clonotype turned up a few times. The chain uses TRBV9 and TRBJ2-2; 10 nucleotides agree with TRBD1. With 0 bases clipped from V and 6 bases from J, the junction kept 2 bases outside the gene matches. Germline lookup yields CDR1 SGDLS and CDR2 YYNGEE. The CDR3 totals 15 residues. CDR3 protein: CASSVGGQGAGELFF. CDR3 nucleotides: TGTGCCAGCAGCGTAGGTGGACAGGGGGCCGGGGAGCTGTTTTTT.

This rearrangement joins TRBV12-3 or TRBV12-4 to TRBJ1-2, with D possibly matching TRBD1 (6 bases). V dropped 2 bases and J dropped 8 bases, with 15 bases sitting between them. The CDR3 contains 14 residues. The CDR3 sequence is CASSLQGSLEGYTF. The CDR3 DNA reads as TGTGCCAGCAGTTTACAGGGGTCCCTTGAAGGCTACACCTTC.